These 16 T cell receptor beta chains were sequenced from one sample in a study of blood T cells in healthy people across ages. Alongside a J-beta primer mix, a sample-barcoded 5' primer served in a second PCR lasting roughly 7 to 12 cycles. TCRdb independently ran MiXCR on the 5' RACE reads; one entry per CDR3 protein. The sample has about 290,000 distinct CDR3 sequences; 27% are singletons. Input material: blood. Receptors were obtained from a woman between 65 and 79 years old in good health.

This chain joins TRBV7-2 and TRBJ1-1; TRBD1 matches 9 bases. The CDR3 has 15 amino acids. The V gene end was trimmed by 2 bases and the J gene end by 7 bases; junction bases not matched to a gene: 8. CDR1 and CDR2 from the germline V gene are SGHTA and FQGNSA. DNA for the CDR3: TGTGCCAGCAGCTTATCAAAGGGACAGGGTCATGAAGCTTTCTTT. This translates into CASSLSKGQGHEAFF.

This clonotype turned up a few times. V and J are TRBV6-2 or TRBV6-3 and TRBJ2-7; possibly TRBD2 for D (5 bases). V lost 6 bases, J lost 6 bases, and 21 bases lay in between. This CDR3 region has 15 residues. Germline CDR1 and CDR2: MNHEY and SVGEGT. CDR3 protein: CASSLRSATPSEQYF. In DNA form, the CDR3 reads TGTGCCAGCAGCCTACGTAGCGCTACCCCCTCCGAGCAGTACTTC.

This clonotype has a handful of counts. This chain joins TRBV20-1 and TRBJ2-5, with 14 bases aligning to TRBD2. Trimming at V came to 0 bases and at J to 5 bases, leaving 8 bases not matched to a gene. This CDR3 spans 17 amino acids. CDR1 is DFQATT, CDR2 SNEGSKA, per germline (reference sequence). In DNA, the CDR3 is TGCAGTGCTAGAGATTTGACTAGCGGGAGGGAGAGGGAGACCCAGTACTTC. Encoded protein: CSARDLTSGRERETQYF.

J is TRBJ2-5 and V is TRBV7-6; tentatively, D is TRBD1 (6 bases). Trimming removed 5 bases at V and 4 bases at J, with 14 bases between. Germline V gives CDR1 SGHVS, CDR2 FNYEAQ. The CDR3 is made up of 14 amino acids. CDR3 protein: CASSTRGLGETQYF. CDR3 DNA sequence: TGTGCCAGCAGCACCAGGGGCTTAGGAGAGACCCAGTACTTC.

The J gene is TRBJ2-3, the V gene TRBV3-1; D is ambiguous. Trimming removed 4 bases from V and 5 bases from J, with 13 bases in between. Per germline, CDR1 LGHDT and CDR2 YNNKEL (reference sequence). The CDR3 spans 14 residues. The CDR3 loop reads CASSLAVGRDTQYF. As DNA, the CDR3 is TGTGCCAGCAGCCTTGCGGTCGGTAGAGATACGCAGTATTTT.

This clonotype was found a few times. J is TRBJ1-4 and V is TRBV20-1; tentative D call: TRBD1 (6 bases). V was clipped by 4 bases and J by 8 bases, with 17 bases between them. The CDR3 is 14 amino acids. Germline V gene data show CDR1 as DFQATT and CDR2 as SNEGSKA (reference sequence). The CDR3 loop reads CSATAGGAGEKLFF. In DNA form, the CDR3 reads TGCAGTGCTACGGCCGGGGGGGCTGGAGAAAAACTGTTTTTT.

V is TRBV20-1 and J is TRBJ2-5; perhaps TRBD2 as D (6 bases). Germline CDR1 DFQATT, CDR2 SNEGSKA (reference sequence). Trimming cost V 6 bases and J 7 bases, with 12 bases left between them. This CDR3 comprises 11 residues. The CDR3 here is CSAPIGGTQYF. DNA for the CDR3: TGCAGTGCCCCGATCGGGGGGACCCAGTACTTC.

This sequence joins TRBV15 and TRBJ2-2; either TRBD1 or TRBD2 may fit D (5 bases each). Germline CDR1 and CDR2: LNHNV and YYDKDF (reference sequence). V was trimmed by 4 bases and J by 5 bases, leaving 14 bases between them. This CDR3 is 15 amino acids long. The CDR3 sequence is CATSTGTRGTGELFF. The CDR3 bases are TGTGCCACCAGCACCGGGACCCGAGGTACCGGGGAGCTGTTTTTT. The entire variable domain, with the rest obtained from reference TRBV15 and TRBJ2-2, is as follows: DAMVIQNPRYQVTQFGKPVTLSCSQTLNHNVMYWYQQKSSQAPKLLFHYYDKDFNNEADTPDNFQSRRPNTSFCFLDIRSPGLGDTAMYLCATSTGTRGTGELFFGEGSRLTVL.

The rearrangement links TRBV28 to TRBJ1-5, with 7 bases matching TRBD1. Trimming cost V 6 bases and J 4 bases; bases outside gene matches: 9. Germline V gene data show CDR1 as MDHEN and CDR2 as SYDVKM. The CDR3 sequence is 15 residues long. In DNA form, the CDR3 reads TGTGCCAGCAGCTACACAGGGGCTCGTAATCAGCCCCAGCATTTT. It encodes CASSYTGARNQPQHF. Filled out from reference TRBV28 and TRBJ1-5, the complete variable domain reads DVKVTQSSRYLVKRTGEKVFLECVQDMDHENMFWYRQDPGLGLRLIYFSYDVKMKEKGDIPEGYSVSREKKERFSLILESASTNQTSMYLCASSYTGARNQPQHFGDGTRLSIL.

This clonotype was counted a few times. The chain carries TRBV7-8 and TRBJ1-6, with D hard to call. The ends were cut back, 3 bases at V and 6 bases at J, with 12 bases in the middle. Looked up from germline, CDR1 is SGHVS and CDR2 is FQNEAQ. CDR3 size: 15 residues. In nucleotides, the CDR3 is TGTGCCAGCAGCTTCCTCCCTACCACTAATTCACCCCTCCACTTT. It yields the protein CASSFLPTTNSPLHF.

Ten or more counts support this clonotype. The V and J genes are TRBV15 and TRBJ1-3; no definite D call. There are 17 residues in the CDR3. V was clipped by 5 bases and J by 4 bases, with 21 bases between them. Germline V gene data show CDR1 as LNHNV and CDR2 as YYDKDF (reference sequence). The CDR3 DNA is TGTGCCACCAGCGGGCTCTCGAGTCCCGCTGGAGGAAACACCATATATTTT. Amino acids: CATSGLSSPAGGNTIYF.

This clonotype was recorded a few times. Here the CDR3 reads CASSSVSLYEQYF. For the CDR3, the DNA is TGTGCCAGCAGTTCAGTTAGTCTCTACGAGCAGTACTTC. The rearrangement joins TRBV12-3 or TRBV12-4 to TRBJ2-7; D is undetermined. The CDR3 is 13 residues long. Trimming took off 4 bases at V and 3 bases at J, with 10 bases between the two ends.

CDR3 sequence (DNA): TGTGCCAGCAGCCCAGTCGGGGAGGGTATGACTGAAGCTTTCTTT. Translating gives CASSPVGEGMTEAFF. This sequence joins TRBV7-3 and TRBJ1-1; D unresolved. The V and J ends lost 5 bases and 5 bases respectively, with 18 bases between them. The CDR3 totals 15 residues. Germline CDR1 reads SGHTA; CDR2 reads FQGTGA.

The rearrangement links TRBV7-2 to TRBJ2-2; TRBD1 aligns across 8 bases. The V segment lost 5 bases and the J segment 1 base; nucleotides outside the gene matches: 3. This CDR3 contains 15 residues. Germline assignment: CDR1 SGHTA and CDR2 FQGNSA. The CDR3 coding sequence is TGTGCCAGCAGCACGGGACAGGTGAACACCGGGGAGCTGTTTTTT. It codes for CASSTGQVNTGELFF.

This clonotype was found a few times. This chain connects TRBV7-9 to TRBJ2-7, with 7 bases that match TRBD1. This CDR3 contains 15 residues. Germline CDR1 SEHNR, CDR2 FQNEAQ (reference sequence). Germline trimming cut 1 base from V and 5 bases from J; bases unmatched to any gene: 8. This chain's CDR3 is CASSLETGFSDEQYF. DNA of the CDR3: TGTGCCAGCAGCTTAGAGACAGGGTTTTCCGACGAGCAGTACTTC.

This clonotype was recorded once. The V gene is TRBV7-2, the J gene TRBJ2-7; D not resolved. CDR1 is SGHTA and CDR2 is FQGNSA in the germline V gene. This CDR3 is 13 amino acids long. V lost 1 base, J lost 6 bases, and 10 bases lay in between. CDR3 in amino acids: CASSLGAAREQYV. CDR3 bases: TGTGCCAGCAGCTTAGGGGCAGCCCGCGAGCAGTACGTC.